This record covers a single T cell receptor (beta chain). Germline CDR1 is MNHEY and CDR2 is SVGEGT. CDR3 length: 14 amino acids. The V segment lost 7 bases and the J segment 7 bases; nucleotides outside the gene matches: 4. The authors reverse transcribed about 0.5 to 1 ug RNA with random hexamers. Multiplex PCR with immunoSEQ amplified the TCR beta CDR3 across 54 Vbeta and 13 Jbeta. MiXCR, applied by TCRdb to the immunoSEQ multiplex PCR reads, yields one record per CDR3 protein. The sample contains roughly 180,000 distinct CDR3 sequences, about 95% of which appear only once. This record comes from a study of CD8 T cells in Susac syndrome.

The chain links TRBV6-2 or TRBV6-3 to TRBJ2-1; 13 bases map to TRBD2. The sample comprised CD4+ T cells from PBMCs. This sequence was found in a human donor in good health. This chain's CDR3 is CASTLLAGGNEQFF. CDR3 DNA: TGTGCCAGCACTCTACTAGCGGGAGGGAATGAGCAGTTCTTC.